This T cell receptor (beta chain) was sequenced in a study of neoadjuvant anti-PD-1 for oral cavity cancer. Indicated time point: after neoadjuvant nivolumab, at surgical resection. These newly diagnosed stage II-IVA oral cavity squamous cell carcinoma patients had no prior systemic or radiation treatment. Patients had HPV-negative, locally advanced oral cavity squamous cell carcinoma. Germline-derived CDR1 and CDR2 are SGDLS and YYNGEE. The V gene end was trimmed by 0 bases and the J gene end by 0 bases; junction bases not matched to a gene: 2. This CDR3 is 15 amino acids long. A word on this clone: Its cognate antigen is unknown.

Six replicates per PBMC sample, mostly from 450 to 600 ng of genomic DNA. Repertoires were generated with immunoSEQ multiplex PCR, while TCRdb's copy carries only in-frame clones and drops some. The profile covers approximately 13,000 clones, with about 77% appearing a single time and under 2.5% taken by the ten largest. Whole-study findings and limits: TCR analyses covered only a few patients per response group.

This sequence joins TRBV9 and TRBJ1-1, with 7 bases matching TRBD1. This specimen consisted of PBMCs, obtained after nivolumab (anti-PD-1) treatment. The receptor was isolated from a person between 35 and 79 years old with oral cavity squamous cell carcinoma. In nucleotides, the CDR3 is TGTGCCAGCAGCGTAGGAGGGACAGTGAACACTGAAGCTTTCTTT. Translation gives CASSVGGTVNTEAFF.